This T cell receptor beta chain was observed in a study of CD8 T cells in ankylosing spondylitis. The CDR3 consists of 17 residues. Germline CDR1 SGHRS, CDR2 YFSETQ. Trimming left V 4 bases short and J 6 bases short, with 20 bases between. Study-wide findings and caveats: There was a TCR beta motif, made of eight highly homologous variants, that appeared characteristic of ankylosing spondylitis blood.

A word on this clonotype: Its target is not known.

TCRdb independently ran MiXCR on the 5' RACE reads; one entry per CDR3 protein. The repertoire holds hundreds of thousands of distinct CDR3 sequences, around 11% seen once, with approximately 0.51% in the top ten. This TCR derives from a male donor with ankylosing spondylitis. The J gene is TRBJ1-6, the V gene TRBV5-1; D possibly corresponds to TRBD1 (6 bases). The sequenced material came from blood, either unsorted or a sorted T cell fraction (not recorded which). The CDR3 spells CASSQGRAGTANSPLHF. The CDR3, as DNA: TGCGCCAGCAGCCAGGGGCGGGCCGGGACGGCTAATTCACCCCTCCACTTT.